This T cell receptor beta chain stems from a study of long-term antiretroviral therapy in people with HIV. Study conclusions and caveats: ART was followed by higher diversity that remained below transplant donor controls. Spans of CDR3 length were tighter for HIV repertoires than for controls.

As concerns this clone: Its matching antigen is unknown.

The CDR3 consists of 13 residues. Trimming stripped 5 bases from V and 2 bases from J, with 9 bases between. The germline V gene encodes CDR1 MRHNA and CDR2 SNTAGT. They ran version v3.0 of the immunoSEQ assay at survey level. Assay used: immunoSEQ multiplex PCR; TCRdb lists only in-frame clones, some missing. This repertoire shows some 15,000 clones, around three quarters found once; its top ten account for roughly 25%. The rearrangement uses TRBV6-4 and TRBJ1-1; D gene ambiguous. This receptor was obtained from a man aged 40-49 years with HIV. The sequences come from unsorted PBMCs, collected 3.1 years after starting antiretroviral therapy. CDR3 amino acids: CASSKSVNTEAFF. The CDR3 region has the DNA TGTGCCAGCAGTAAGTCAGTCAACACTGAAGCTTTCTTT.